What follows describes a single TCR beta chain. In the original workflow: Amplified reference gene primers provided the basis for estimating nucleated cell counts. The table came from immunoSEQ multiplex PCR; TCRdb's copy has only in-frame clones and leaves some out. The V and J calls and the clone size are those of that table, but D and trimming were determined from the DNA. The sample includes about 140,000 clones, 88% of them seen just once. These data are taken from a study of blood T cell repertoires in COVID-19. Study overall: The samples span acute and convalescent COVID-19 from the United States, Italy and Spain. Sample material is recorded as cDNA or gDNA derived from T cells, B-cell-depleted T cells, or PBMCs.

Germline V gives CDR1 SNHLY, CDR2 FYNNEI. The CDR3 sequence is 13 residues long. V lost 6 bases, J lost 8 bases, and 8 bases stayed unmatched. This chain links TRBV2 with TRBJ1-2; 8 bases map to TRBD1. Specimen: peripheral blood. The TCR originated in a human donor in a cohort sampled during active COVID-19. The CDR3 region has the DNA TGTGCCAGCAGGCCCCAGGGGGCGCGGGGCTACACCTTC. It translates to CASRPQGARGYTF. Looking up the rest from reference TRBV2 and TRBJ1-2 gives the full variable domain: EPEVTQTPSHQVTQMGQEVILRCVPISNHLYFYWYRQILGQKVEFLVSFYNNEISEKSEIFDDQFSVERPDGSNFTLKIRSTKLEDSAMYFCASRPQGARGYTFGSGTRLTVV.